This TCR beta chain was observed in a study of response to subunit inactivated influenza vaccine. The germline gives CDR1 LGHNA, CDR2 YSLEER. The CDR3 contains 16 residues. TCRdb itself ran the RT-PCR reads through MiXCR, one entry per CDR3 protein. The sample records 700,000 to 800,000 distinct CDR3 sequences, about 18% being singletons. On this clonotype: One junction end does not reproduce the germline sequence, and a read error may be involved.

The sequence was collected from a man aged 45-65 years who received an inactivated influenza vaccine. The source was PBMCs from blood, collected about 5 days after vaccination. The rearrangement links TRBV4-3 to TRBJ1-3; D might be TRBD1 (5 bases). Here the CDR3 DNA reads TGCGCCAGCAGCCAGGCTTACAGGTCCTCTGGAAACACCATACATTTT. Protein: CASSQAYRSSGNTIHF.